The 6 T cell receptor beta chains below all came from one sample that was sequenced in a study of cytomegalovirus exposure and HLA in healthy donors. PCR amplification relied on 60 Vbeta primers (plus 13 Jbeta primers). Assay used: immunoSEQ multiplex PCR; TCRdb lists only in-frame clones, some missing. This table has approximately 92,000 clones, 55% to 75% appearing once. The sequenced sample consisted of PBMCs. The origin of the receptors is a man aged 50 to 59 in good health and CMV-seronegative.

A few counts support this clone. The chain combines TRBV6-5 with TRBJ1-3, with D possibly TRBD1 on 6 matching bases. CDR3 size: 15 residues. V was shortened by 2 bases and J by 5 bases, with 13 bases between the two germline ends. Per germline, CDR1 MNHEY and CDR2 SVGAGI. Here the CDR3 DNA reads TGTGCCAGCAGTTACAACAGGGATGTCAGAAACACCATATATTTT. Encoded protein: CASSYNRDVRNTIYF.

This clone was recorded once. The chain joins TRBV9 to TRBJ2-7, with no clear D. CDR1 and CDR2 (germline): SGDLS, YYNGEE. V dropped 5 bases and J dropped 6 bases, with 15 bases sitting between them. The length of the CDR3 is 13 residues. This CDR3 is CASSRGERGEQYF. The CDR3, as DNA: TGTGCCAGCAGTCGTGGTGAGCGTGGCGAGCAGTACTTC.

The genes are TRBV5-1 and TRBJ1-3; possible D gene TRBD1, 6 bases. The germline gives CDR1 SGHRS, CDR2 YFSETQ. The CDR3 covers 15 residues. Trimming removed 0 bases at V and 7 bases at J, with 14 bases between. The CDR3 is CASSLAGQILNTIYF. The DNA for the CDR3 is TGCGCCAGCAGCTTGGCCGGACAGATACTTAACACCATATATTTT.

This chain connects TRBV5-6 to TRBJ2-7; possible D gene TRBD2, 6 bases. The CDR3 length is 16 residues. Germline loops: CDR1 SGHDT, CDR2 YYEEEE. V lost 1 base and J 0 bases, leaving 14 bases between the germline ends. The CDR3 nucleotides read TGTGCCAGCAGCTTGATTGGGACTCTGAGCTCCTACGAGCAGTACGTC. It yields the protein CASSLIGTLSSYEQYV.

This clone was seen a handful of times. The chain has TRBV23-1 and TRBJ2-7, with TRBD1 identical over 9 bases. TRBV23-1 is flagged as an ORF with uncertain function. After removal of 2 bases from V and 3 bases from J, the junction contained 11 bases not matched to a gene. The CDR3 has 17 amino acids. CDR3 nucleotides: TGCGCCAGCAGTCAAAGGCAGGACAGGGGAATTCACTACGAGCAGTACTTC. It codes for CASSQRQDRGIHYEQYF.

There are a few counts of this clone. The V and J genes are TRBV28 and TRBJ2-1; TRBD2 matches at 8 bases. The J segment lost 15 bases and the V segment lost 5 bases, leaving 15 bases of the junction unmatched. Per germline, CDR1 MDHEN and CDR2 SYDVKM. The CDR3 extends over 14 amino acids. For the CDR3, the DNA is TGTGCCAGCAGTACCTGGCGGGGGGCCGCCAGGCCGTTCTTC. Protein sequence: CASSTWRGAARPFF.